This T cell receptor beta chain was sequenced for a study of blood T cell repertoires in COVID-19. Study background: Spain, Italy and the United States supplied samples that represented acute and convalescent COVID-19. In each case, the material was cDNA or gDNA derived from T cells, B-cell-depleted T cells, or PBMCs.

This clone turned up a few times. Germline V gives CDR1 MNHEY, CDR2 SVGAGI. The CDR3 consists of 14 residues. V lost 5 bases and J 4 bases, leaving 11 bases between the germline ends. Original processing notes: Nucleated cell counts were estimated from reference gene primer amplification. The table came from immunoSEQ multiplex PCR; TCRdb's copy has only in-frame clones and leaves some out. The D gene and trimming were derived from the DNA, and the V and J assignments and clone size from that table. This table has 200,000 to 250,000 clones, 88% appearing once. The sequencing input was peripheral blood. The receptor's source is a man aged 18 to 29 with active or convalescent COVID-19. The chain combines TRBV6-5 with TRBJ2-2; tentative D call: TRBD2 (6 bases). The CDR3 DNA sequence: TGTGCCAGCAGTCGCGGAGGGGCCACCGGGGAGCTGTTTTTT. Encoded protein: CASSRGGATGELFF.